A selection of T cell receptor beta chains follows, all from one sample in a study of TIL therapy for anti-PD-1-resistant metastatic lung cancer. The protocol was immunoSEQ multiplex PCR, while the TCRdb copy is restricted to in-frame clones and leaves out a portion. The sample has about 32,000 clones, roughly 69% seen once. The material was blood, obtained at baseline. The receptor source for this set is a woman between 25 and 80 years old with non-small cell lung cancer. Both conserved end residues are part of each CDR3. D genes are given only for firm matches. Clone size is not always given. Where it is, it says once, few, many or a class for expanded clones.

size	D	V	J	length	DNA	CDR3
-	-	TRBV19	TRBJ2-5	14	TGTGCCAGTAGTGTTACAGGCACCCGCGAGACCCAGTACTTC	CASSVTGTRETQYF
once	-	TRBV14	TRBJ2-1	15	TGTGCCAGCAGCCAAGGAAGCTCACGATACAATGAGCAGTTCTTC	CASSQGSSRYNEQFF
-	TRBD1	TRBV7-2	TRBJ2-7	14	TGTGCCAGCAGCTTAGCTCCTGGACAGGGAGGGCAGTACTTC	CASSLAPGQGGQYF
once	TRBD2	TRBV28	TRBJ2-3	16	TGTGCCAGCAGCTCCTCCAACGGGAGGTCCGTAGATACGCAGTATTTT	CASSSSNGRSVDTQYF
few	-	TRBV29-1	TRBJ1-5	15	TGCAGCGTTGGGGTTGCCGGGTCTGGGAATCAGCCCCAGCATTTT	CSVGVAGSGNQPQHF
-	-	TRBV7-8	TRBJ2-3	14	TGTGCCAGCAGCTTAGGGCTAGTCGGAGATACGCAGTATTTT	CASSLGLVGDTQYF
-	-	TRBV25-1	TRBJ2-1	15	TGTGCCAGCAGTGGAGAACTAGGCTCCTACAATGAGCAGTTCTTC	CASSGELGSYNEQFF
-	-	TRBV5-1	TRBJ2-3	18	TGCGCCAGCAGCCCAGGACTCCAGGGGGCGGGAGGCACAGATACGCAGTATTTT	CASSPGLQGAGGTDTQYF
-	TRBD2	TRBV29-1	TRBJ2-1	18	TGCAGCGTTGAAGATCCAAATTTAGCGGGAGCGGACCTCGGTGAGCAGTTCTTC	CSVEDPNLAGADLGEQFF
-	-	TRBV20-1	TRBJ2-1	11	TGCAGTGCTAGGTATACCAATGAGCAGTTCTTC	CSARYTNEQFF
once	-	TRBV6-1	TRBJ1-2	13	TGTGCCAGCAGTCGGGACCCTTACTATGGCTACACCTTC	CASSRDPYYGYTF
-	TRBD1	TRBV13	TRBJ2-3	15	TGTGCCAGCAGCCCCGAAGGACAGGGGGCTGATACGCAGTATTTT	CASSPEGQGADTQYF
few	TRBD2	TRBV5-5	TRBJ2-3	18	TGTGCCAGCAGAATAAGCTTAGCGGGAGGGTTTCGTGTGGATACGCAGTATTTT	CASRISLAGGFRVDTQYF
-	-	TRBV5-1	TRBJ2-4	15	TGCGCCAGCAGCCCTGAACTCCAAGCCAAAAACATTCAGTACTTC	CASSPELQAKNIQYF
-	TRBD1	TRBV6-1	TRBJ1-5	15	TGTGCCAGCAGTGGGGGGACAGCTTTCAATCAGCCCCAGCATTTT	CASSGGTAFNQPQHF
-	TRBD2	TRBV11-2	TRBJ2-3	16	TGTGCCAGCAGCACTCTAGCGGGAGTGGGCACAGATACGCAGTATTTT	CASSTLAGVGTDTQYF
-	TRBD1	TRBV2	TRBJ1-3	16	TGTGCCAGCAGTGGACTCACAGGGGTTCATGGAAACACCATATATTTT	CASSGLTGVHGNTIYF
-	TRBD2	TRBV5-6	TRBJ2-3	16	TGTGCCAGCAGCTTGGTTCAGCGGGGGGCCGAAGATACGCAGTATTTT	CASSLVQRGAEDTQYF
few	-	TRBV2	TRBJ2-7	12	TGTGCCAGCAGTGAGGCTGTGTACGAGCAGTACTTC	CASSEAVYEQYF
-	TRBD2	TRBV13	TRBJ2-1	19	TGTGCCAGCAGCTCCCGCATGACTAGCGGGGAAAGCTCCTACAATGAGCAGTTCTTC	CASSSRMTSGESSYNEQFF
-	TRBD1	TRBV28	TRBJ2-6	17	TGTGCCAGCAGTTTTTGGCAGGGGGCTTCCGGGGCCAACGTCCTGACTTTC	CASSFWQGASGANVLTF
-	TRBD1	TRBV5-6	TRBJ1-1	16	TGTGCCAGCAGCCCGACCGGGACAGCGATGAACACTGAAGCTTTCTTT	CASSPTGTAMNTEAFF